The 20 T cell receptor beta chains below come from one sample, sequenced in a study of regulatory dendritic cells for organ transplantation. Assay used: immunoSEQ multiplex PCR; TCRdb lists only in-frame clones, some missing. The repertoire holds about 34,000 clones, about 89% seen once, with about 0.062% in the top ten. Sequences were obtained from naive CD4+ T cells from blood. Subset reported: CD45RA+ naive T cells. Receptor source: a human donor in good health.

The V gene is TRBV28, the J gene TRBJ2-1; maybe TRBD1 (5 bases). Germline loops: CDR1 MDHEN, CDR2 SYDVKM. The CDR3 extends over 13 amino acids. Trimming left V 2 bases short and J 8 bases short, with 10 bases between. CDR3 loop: CASSLEWGHEQFF. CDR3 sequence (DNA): TGTGCCAGCAGTTTAGAGTGGGGCCATGAGCAGTTCTTC. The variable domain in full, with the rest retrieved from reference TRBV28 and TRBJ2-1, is DVKVTQSSRYLVKRTGEKVFLECVQDMDHENMFWYRQDPGLGLRLIYFSYDVKMKEKGDIPEGYSVSREKKERFSLILESASTNQTSMYLCASSLEWGHEQFFGPGTRLTVL.

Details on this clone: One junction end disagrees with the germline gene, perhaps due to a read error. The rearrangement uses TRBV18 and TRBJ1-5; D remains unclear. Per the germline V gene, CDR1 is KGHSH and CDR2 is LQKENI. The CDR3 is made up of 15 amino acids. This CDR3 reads CASSPSGNSNQPQHF. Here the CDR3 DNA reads TGTGCCAGTTCACCCTCCGGAAATAGCAATCAGCCCCAGCATTTT.

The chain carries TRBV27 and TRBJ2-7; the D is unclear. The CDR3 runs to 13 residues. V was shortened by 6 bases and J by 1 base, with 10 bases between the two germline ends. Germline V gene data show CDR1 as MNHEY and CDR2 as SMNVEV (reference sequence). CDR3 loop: CASSSDGSYEQYF. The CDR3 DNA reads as TGTGCCAGCAGCTCGGACGGGTCCTACGAGCAGTACTTC.

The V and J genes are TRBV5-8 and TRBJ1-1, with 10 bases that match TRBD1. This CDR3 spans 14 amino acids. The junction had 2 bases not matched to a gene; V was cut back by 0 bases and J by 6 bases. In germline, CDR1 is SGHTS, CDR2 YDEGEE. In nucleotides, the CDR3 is TGTGCCAGCAGCTTGGGACAGGGGGCCTCTGAAGCTTTCTTT. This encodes CASSLGQGASEAFF.

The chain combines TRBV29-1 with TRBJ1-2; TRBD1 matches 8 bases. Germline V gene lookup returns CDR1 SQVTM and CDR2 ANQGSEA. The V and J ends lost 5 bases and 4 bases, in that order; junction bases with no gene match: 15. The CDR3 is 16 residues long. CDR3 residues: CSVRPRTGKSSYGYTF. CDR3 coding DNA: TGCAGCGTTAGACCTCGGACAGGGAAGTCTAGCTATGGCTACACCTTC. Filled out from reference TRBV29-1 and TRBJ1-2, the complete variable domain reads SAVISQKPSRDICQRGTSLTIQCQVDSQVTMMFWYRQQPGQSLTLIATANQGSEATYESGFVIDKFPISRPNLTFSTLTVSNMSPEDSSIYLCSVRPRTGKSSYGYTFGSGTRLTVV.

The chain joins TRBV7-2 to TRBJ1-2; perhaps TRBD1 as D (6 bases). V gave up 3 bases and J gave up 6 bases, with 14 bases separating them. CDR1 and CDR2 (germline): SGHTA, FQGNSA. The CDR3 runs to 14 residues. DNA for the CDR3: TGTGCCAGCAGCTTTCTATCAGGGGCGGATGGCTACACCTTC. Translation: CASSFLSGADGYTF.

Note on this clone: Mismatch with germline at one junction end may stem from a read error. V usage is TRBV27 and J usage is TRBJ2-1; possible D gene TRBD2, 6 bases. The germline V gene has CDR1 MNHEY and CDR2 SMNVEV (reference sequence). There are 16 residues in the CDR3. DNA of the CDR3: TGTGCCAGCCGTTTTGCTGGGAGGTCTTCCTACAATGAGCAGTTCTTC. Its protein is CASRFAGRSSYNEQFF.

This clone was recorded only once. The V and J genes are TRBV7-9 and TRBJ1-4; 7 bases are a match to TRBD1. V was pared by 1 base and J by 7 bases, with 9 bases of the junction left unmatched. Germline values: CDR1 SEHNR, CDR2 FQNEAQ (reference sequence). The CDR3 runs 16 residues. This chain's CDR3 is CASSLGTGAGGEKLFF. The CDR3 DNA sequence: TGTGCCAGCAGCTTAGGAACAGGGGCAGGAGGTGAAAAACTGTTTTTT. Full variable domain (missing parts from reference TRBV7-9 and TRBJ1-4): DTGVSQNPRHKITKRGQNVTFRCDPISEHNRLYWYRQTLGQGPEFLTYFQNEAQLEKSRLLSDRFSAERPKGSFSTLEIQRTEQGDSAMYLCASSLGTGAGGEKLFFGSGTQLSVL.

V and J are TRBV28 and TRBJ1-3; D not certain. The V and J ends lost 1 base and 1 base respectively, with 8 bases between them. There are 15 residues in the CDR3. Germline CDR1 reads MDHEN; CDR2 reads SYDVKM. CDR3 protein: CASSLFRVSGNTIYF. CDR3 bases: TGTGCCAGCAGTTTATTTCGGGTTTCTGGAAACACCATATATTTT.

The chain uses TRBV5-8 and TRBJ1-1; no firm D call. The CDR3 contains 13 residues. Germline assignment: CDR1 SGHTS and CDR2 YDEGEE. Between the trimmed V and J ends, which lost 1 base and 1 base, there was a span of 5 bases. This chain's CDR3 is CASSLSPNTEAFF. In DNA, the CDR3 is TGTGCCAGCAGCTTGTCTCCGAACACTGAAGCTTTCTTT.

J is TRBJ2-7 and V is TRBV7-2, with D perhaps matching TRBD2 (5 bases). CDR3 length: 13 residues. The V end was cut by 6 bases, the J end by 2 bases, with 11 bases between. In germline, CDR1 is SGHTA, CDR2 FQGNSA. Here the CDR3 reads CASRTSGTYEQYF. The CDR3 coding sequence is TGTGCCAGCAGGACAAGCGGAACCTACGAGCAGTACTTC.

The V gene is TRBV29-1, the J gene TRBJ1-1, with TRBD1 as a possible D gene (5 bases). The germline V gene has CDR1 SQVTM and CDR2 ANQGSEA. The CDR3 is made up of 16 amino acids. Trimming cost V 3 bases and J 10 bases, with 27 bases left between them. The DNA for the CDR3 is TGCAGCGTTGATTCGCGGCCCCACCGTAGGGGAGATGGAGCTTTCTTT. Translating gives CSVDSRPHRRGDGAFF.

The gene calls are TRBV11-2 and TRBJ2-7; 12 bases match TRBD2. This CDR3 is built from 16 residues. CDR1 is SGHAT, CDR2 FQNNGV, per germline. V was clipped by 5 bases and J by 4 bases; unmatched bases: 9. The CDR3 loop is CASSPRTSGVYYEQYF. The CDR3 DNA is TGTGCCAGCAGCCCGCGGACTAGCGGGGTGTATTACGAGCAGTACTTC.

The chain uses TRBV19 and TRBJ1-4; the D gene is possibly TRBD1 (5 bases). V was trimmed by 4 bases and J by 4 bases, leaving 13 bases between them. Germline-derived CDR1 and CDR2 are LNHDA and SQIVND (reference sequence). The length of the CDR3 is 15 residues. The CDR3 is CASSTRVAGNEKLFF. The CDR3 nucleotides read TGTGCCAGTAGTACCAGGGTAGCGGGTAATGAAAAACTGTTTTTT.

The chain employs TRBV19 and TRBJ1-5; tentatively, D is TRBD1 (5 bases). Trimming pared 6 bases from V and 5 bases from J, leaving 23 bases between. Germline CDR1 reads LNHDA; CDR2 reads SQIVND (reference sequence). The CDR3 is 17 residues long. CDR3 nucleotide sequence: TGTGCCAGTAGCCGGGACCCCCGGCAGATGGGGGATCAGCCCCAGCATTTT. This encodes CASSRDPRQMGDQPQHF. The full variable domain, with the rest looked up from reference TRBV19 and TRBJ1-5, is DGGITQSPKYLFRKEGQNVTLSCEQNLNHDAMYWYRQDPGQGLRLIYYSQIVNDFQKGDIAEGYSVSREKKESFPLTVTSAQKNPTAFYLCASSRDPRQMGDQPQHFGDGTRLSIL.

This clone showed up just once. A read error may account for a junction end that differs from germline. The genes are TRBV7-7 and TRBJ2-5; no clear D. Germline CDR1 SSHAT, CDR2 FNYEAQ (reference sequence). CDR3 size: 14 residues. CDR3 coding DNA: TGTGCTAGCAGCTTGACCAAATCGCGGGAGACCCAGTACTTC. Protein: CASSLTKSRETQYF.

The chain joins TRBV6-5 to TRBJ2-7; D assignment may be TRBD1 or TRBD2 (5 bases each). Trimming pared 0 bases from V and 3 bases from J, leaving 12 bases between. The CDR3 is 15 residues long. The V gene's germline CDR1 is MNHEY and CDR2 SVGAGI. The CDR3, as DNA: TGTGCCAGCAGTTACTCGAGGGGCGCTCACTACGAGCAGTACTTC. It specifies CASSYSRGAHYEQYF.

CDR3 nucleotides: TGTGCCAGCAGCGTGGACAGGGCAGCGAGCACCGGGGAGCTGTTTTTT. It codes for CASSVDRAASTGELFF. The chain is built from TRBV7-2 and TRBJ2-2; TRBD1 aligns across 8 bases. The germline gives CDR1 SGHTA, CDR2 FQGNSA. The CDR3 is 16 amino acids. V shed 5 bases, J shed 4 bases, and the junction held 9 bases outside the gene matches. Combining the CDR3 with reference TRBV7-2 and TRBJ2-2 gives the whole variable domain GAGVSQSPSNKVTEKGKDVELRCDPISGHTALYWYRQSLGQGLEFLIYFQGNSAPDKSGLPSDRFSAERTGGSVSTLTIQRTQQEDSAVYLCASSVDRAASTGELFFGEGSRLTVL.

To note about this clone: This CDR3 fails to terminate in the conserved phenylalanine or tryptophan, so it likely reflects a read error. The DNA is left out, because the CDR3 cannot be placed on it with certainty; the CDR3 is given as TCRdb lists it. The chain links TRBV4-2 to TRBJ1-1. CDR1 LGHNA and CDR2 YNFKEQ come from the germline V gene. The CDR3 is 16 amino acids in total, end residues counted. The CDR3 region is CASSPGALRVSEQLFY.

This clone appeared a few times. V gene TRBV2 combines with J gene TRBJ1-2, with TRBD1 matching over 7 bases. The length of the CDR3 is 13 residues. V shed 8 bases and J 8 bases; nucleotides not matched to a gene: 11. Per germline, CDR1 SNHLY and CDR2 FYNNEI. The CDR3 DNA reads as TGTGCCAGCGCTAGACAGGGATCGGGAGGCTACACCTTC. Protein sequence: CASARQGSGGYTF.